Shown below are 5 T cell receptor beta chains from a single sample sequenced in a study of tissue T cells after allogeneic stem cell transplantation. Generated by immunoSEQ multiplex PCR, the TCRdb table keeps only in-frame clones and is missing some. Among about 6,300 clones listed, about two thirds were seen once. The source material was tissue from the rectum, sampled at autopsy. Source of these receptors: a woman aged 18 to 55 with breast cancer.

The chain employs TRBV6-5 and TRBJ2-5, with no clear D. CDR1 is MNHEY and CDR2 is SVGAGI in the germline V gene. This CDR3 has 14 residues. V dropped 5 bases and J dropped 2 bases, with 12 bases sitting between them. CDR3 residues: CASSPNMEQETQYF. CDR3 DNA sequence: TGTGCCAGCAGTCCTAACATGGAGCAAGAGACCCAGTACTTC.

This clone has a single count. The DNA for the CDR3 is TGTGCCTGGAGTTTAGGATTCTCTGGAAACACCATATATTTT. It specifies CAWSLGFSGNTIYF. The V call is TRBV30, the J call TRBJ1-3; D not certain. The CDR3 covers 14 residues. Per the germline V gene, CDR1 is GTSNPN and CDR2 is SVGIG (reference sequence). The V gene lost 2 bases and the J gene lost 0 bases, with 8 bases spanning the gap.

In this sample, this clone turned up a few times. The V gene is TRBV29-1, the J gene TRBJ2-2, with no clear D. V lost 7 bases and J 6 bases, leaving 9 bases between the germline ends. Germline assignment: CDR1 SQVTM and CDR2 ANQGSEA. CDR3 length: 11 residues. This CDR3 reads CSAGSAGELFF. The CDR3, as DNA: TGCAGCGCCGGAAGTGCCGGGGAGCTGTTTTTT.

This chain links TRBV12-3 or TRBV12-4 with TRBJ2-3; D gene ambiguous. CDR3 length: 13 residues. V was pared by 2 bases and J by 3 bases, with 6 bases between. CDR3 amino acids: CASSLSVTDTQYF. Written as DNA, the CDR3 is TGTGCCAGCAGTTTATCAGTTACAGATACGCAGTATTTT.

J is TRBJ2-1 and V is TRBV4-1; a possible D gene is TRBD1 (7 bases). Germline V gives CDR1 MGHRA, CDR2 YSYEKL. V was cut by 0 bases and J by 1 base, with 19 bases left in between. The CDR3 is 19 residues long. Here the CDR3 DNA reads TGCGCCAGCAGCCAAGAAAGTAGAACAGGGGAGGCGTCCTACAATGAGCAGTTCTTC. Its protein product is CASSQESRTGEASYNEQFF.